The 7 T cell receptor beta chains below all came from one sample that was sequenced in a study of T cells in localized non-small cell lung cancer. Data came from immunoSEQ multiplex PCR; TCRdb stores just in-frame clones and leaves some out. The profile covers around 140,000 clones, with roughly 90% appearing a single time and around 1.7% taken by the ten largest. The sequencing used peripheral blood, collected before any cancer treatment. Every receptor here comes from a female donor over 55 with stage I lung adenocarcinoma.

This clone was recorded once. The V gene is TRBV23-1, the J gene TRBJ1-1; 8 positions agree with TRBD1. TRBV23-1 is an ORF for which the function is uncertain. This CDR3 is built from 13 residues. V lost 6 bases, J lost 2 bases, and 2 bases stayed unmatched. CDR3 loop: CASRDRDNTEAFF. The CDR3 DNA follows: TGCGCCAGCAGGGACAGGGACAACACTGAAGCTTTCTTT.

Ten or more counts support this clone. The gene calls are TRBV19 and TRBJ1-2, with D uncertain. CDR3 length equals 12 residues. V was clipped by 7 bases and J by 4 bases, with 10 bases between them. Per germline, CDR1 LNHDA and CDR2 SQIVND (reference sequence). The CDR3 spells CASNWGSYGYTF. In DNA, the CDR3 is TGTGCCAGTAATTGGGGTTCCTATGGCTACACCTTC.

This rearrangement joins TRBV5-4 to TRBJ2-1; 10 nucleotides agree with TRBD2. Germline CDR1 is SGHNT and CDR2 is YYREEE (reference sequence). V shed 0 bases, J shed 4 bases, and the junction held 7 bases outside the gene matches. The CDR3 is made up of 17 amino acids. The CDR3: CASSLERRTSGYNEQFF. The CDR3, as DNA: TGTGCCAGCAGCTTGGAGCGAAGGACTAGCGGATACAATGAGCAGTTCTTC.

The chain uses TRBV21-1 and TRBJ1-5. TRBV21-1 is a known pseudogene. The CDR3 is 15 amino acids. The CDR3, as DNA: TGTGCCAGCAGCAAAGGGGGAGGGGGGGAGCAGCCCCAGCATTTT. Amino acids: CASSKGGGGEQPQHF.

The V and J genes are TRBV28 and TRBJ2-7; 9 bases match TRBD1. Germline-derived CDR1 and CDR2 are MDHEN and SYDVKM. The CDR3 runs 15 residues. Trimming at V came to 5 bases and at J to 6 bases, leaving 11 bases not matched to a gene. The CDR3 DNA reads TGTGCCAGCAGTCCCCGGGACAGGGAGGATGGCGAGCAGTACTTC. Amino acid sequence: CASSPRDREDGEQYF.

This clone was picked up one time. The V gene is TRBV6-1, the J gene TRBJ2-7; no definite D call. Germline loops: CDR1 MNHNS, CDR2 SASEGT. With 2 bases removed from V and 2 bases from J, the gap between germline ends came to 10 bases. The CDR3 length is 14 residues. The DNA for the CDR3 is TGTGCCAGCAGTGAATTGGTTCCCCCCTACGAGCAGTACTTC. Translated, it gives CASSELVPPYEQYF.

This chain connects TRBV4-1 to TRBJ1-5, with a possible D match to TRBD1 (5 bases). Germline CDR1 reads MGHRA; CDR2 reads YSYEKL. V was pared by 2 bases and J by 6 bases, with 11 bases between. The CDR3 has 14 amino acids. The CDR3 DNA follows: TGCGCCAGCAGCCAACCGGGGACCCTTCAGCCCCAGCATTTT. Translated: CASSQPGTLQPQHF.